This T cell receptor beta chain is drawn from a study of blood T cell repertoires in COVID-19. In the authors' workflow: Estimates of nucleated cell counts were drawn from the amplification of reference gene primers. Here immunoSEQ multiplex PCR was the method, and the copy in TCRdb shows in-frame clones only, minus some. V, J and clone size derive from that table, while D and trimming were established from the DNA sequence. The data show 55,000 to 85,000 clones, 70% to 85% seen once. CDR3 length equals 13 residues. V lost 5 bases, J lost 4 bases, and 9 bases lay in between. Germline V CDR1 and CDR2: SGHVS, FQNEAQ.

The receptor comes from a woman aged 70-85 years with acute or convalescent COVID-19. The rearrangement links TRBV7-8 to TRBJ2-1; D is undetermined. The sample was peripheral blood. This CDR3 is CASSLPLYNEQFF. CDR3 in DNA: TGTGCCAGCAGCCTACCGCTATACAATGAGCAGTTCTTC.